This TCR beta chain was found in a study of CD8 T cells in ankylosing spondylitis. V was cut by 0 bases and J by 5 bases, with 11 bases left in between. Germline V gives CDR1 LGHDT, CDR2 YNNKEL (reference sequence). This CDR3 has 15 residues. This clonotype was seen a handful of times. Scientists made TCR beta libraries using quantitative 5'-RACE with molecular barcodes. Using its own MiXCR run on the 5' RACE reads, TCRdb lists one record per CDR3 protein. The sample consists of around 280,000 distinct CDR3 sequences, 20% of them appearing once. This chain joins TRBV3-1 and TRBJ2-4, with D hard to call. The material sequenced was blood, either unsorted or a sorted T cell fraction (not recorded which). The clonotype originates from a male donor with ankylosing spondylitis or in good health (not recorded which). The CDR3: CASSQDRRPENIQYF. In DNA, the CDR3 is TGTGCCAGCAGCCAAGATCGTAGGCCGGAAAACATTCAGTACTTC.